This TCR beta chain comes out of a study of cytomegalovirus exposure and HLA in healthy donors. Broader study findings: One variant, a missense change in DCLRE1C, was linked in a later analysis to TCR beta V- and J-gene trimming. A later analysis revealed that TCR association rates differed between HLA loci, peaking at DRB1 and bottoming out at HLA-C.

The CDR3 totals 15 residues. Germline loops: CDR1 SNHLY, CDR2 FYNNEI. V was pared by 2 bases and J by 6 bases, with 11 bases between. Donors likely had unrecorded immune exposures despite being nominally healthy when sampled. Vbeta (60) and Jbeta (13) primers were used in the PCR. Sequenced by immunoSEQ multiplex PCR; TCRdb stores in-frame clones only, minus some. The sample holds more than 150,000 clones, 70% to 90% seen once. Comment on this clone: What it binds is unknown.

The clonotype comes from a woman under 40 in good health and CMV-seronegative. This chain links TRBV2 with TRBJ1-6; D is perhaps TRBD1 (6 bases). Sequencing was performed on PBMCs. This CDR3 reads CASSENRVRNSPLHF. The CDR3 nucleotides read TGTGCCAGCAGTGAAAACAGGGTGCGTAATTCACCCCTCCACTTT.